This record covers a single TCR beta chain. The record originates from a study of cytomegalovirus exposure and HLA in healthy donors. Germline V gene lookup returns CDR1 SQVTM and CDR2 ANQGSEA. J was trimmed by 3 bases and V by 6 bases; bases with no gene match: 11. This CDR3 region has 15 residues. With 60 Vbeta and 13 Jbeta primers, the PCR was carried out. TCRdb's copy holds only in-frame clones and misses some; the assay was immunoSEQ multiplex PCR. The sample records hundreds of thousands of clones, about 89% being singletons. The V and J genes are TRBV29-1 and TRBJ2-7; TRBD2 matches at 10 bases. This clonotype originated in a young woman in good health and CMV-seronegative. Sequenced: PBMCs. CDR3 sequence (DNA): TGCAGCGTCGCCGGCAGCGGGGGGGCTTACTACGAGCAGTACTTC. It is translated as CSVAGSGGAYYEQYF.